A selection of T cell receptor beta chains follows, all from one sample in a study of identifying expanded T cells in peripheral blood. Clones were sequenced by immunoSEQ multiplex PCR, and TCRdb holds only the in-frame ones, with some missing. The top ten clones hold around 3.5% of a sample with more than 45,000 clones, about 92% of them seen once. The sequenced sample consisted of blood. All receptors come from a person aged 18 to 70 in good health. Both conserved end residues are part of each CDR3. The order of the fields is V gene, J gene, D gene, clone size, CDR3 DNA, CDR3 protein. A D gene is named only where the DNA matches it firmly. Size tells how often a clone was seen (once, few, many) or the class of an expanded clone, and some rows leave it out.

TRBV6-1	TRBJ1-1	NA	NA	TGTGCCAGCAGTGAGGTTCGGGGTGGGGGAGGTACTGAAGCTTTCTTT	CASSEVRGGGGTEAFF
TRBV7-2	TRBJ2-5	TRBD2	once	TGTGCCAGCAGCTTATCCGGACTAGCACAAGAGACCCAGTACTTC	CASSLSGLAQETQYF
TRBV7-2	TRBJ2-5	NA	once	TGTGCCAGCAGCCCCAGGGGCCCGGGAGAGACCCAGTACTTC	CASSPRGPGETQYF
TRBV13	TRBJ2-3	TRBD2	NA	TGTGCCAGCAGCTTAGGCCGTGAGCGGGAGGGCCAGGGAGATACGCAGTATTTT	CASSLGREREGQGDTQYF
TRBV5-1	TRBJ2-7	NA	NA	TGCGCCAGCAGCTTGGACGTCTTAGTTCTGGAGCAGTACTTC	CASSLDVLVLEQYF
TRBV6-1	TRBJ1-2	TRBD1	once	TGTGCCAGCAGTTCGGGACAGGGTAACTATGGCTACACCTTC	CASSSGQGNYGYTF
TRBV10-2	TRBJ1-6	NA	few	TGCGCCAGCAGGGATAATTCACCCCTCCACTTT	CASRDNSPLHF
TRBV23-1	TRBJ2-4	TRBD1	NA	TGCGCCAGCAGTCAGACGGGACAGCTCGTCATTCAGTACTTC	CASSQTGQLVIQYF
TRBV5-4	TRBJ2-1	NA	NA	TGTGCCAGCAGCTTGGCCGAGGGGACCATTCTCTACAATGAGCAGTTCTTC	CASSLAEGTILYNEQFF
TRBV7-9	TRBJ1-2	NA	few	TGTGCCAGCAGCTTAGACGGTCTCGGCTACACCTTC	CASSLDGLGYTF
TRBV27	TRBJ1-1	TRBD1	NA	TGTGCCAGCAGGCCCACAGGGGAGAACACTGAAGCTTTCTTT	CASRPTGENTEAFF
TRBV23-1	TRBJ2-3	TRBD2	NA	TGCGCCAGCAGTCCGCTACCTTTGGCTAGCGGGGTTATTCAGGGGTATTTT	CASSPLPLASGVIQGYF
TRBV7-6	TRBJ2-2	NA	once	TGTGCCAGCAGCTTAGAGACAACGAACACCGGGGAGCTGTTTTTT	CASSLETTNTGELFF
TRBV4-2	TRBJ2-3	TRBD2	NA	TGTGCCAGCAGCCAAGATTTAGCGGGTAGCGGAGGGAGCACAGATACGCAGTATTTT	CASSQDLAGSGGSTDTQYF
TRBV14	TRBJ2-7	TRBD2	NA	TGTGCCAGCAGCCCGGGACTAGCGGGAAACGAGCAGTACTTC	CASSPGLAGNEQYF
TRBV18	TRBJ2-3	NA	once	TGTGCCAGCTCACCTCTCCCGACCACTCCGGGGTCGAGCACAGATACGCAGTATTTT	CASSPLPTTPGSSTDTQYF